This T cell receptor beta chain was captured by sequencing in a study of shared clonotypes between healthy human individuals. As defined, naive CD8 cells were CD45RO-negative and positively selected for CCR7, with terminally differentiated effector memory CD45RA+ cells excluded. V lost 6 bases, J lost 1 base, and 16 bases lay in between. CDR3 length: 16 residues. The germline gives CDR1 MDHEN, CDR2 SYDVKM. About this clone: Its antigen remains unidentified.

Study results and limitations: Unshared clonotypes carried lower generation probabilities than those common to all four donors.

Libraries were prepared by immunoSEQ multiplex PCR; TCRdb keeps only in-frame clonotypes and omits some of them. The table lists approximately 2,000,000 clones, 90% to 95% of them singletons, with less than 2% in the top ten. The TCR comes from a man younger than 30 in good health. Some clones in this sample may be carry-over from other donors' samples. This chain joins TRBV28 and TRBJ1-5; possible D gene TRBD1, 5 bases. Sample: naive CD8+ T cells from PBMCs. As DNA, the CDR3 is TGTGCCAGCAGGAGTTCAGGGCGCTCGAGCAATCAGCCCCAGCATTTT. Its protein is CASRSSGRSSNQPQHF.